This TCR beta chain was identified in a study of cytomegalovirus exposure and HLA in healthy donors. Healthy bone marrow donors formed the donor group. This clone occurred once. The germline V gene has CDR1 GTSNPN and CDR2 SVGIG (reference sequence). This CDR3 is 11 amino acids long. Trimming pared 5 bases from V and 5 bases from J, leaving 10 bases between. The PCR had 60 Vbeta and 13 Jbeta primers. Measured with immunoSEQ multiplex PCR; TCRdb has only the in-frame clones, and not every one. The sample holds tens of thousands of clones; approximately 83% are singletons and the top ten take under 4%. The chain is built from TRBV30 and TRBJ2-7; D ambiguous. The source is a man aged 50 or older in good health and CMV-seronegative. The specimen was PBMCs. The CDR3 loop is CAWGYYDEQYF. As DNA, the CDR3 is TGTGCCTGGGGGTACTACGACGAGCAGTACTTC.